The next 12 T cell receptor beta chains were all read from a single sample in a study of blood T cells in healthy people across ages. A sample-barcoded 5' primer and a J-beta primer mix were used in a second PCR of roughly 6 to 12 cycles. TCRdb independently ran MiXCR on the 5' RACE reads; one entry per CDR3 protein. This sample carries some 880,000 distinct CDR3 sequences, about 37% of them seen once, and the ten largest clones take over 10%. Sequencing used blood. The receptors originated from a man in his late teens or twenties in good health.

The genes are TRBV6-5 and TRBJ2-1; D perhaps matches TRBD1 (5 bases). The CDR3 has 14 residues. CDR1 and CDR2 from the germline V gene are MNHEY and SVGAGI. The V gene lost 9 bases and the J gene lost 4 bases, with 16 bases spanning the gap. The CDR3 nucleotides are TGTGCCAGAGAGCTCGTTCAGGGTTACAATGAGCAGTTCTTC. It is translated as CARELVQGYNEQFF.

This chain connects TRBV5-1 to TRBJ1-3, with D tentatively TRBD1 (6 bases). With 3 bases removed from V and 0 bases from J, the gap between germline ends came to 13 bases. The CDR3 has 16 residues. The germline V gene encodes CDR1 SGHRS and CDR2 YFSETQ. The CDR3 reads CASSSTDRISGNTIYF. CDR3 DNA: TGCGCCAGCAGCTCGACCGACAGGATCTCTGGAAACACCATATATTTT.

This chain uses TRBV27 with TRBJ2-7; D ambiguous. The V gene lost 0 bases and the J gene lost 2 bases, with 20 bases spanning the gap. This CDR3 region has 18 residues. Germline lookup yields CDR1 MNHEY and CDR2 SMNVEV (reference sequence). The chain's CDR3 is CASSLSPQAATFPYEQYF. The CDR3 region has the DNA TGTGCCAGCAGTTTATCGCCCCAGGCAGCCACGTTTCCCTACGAGCAGTACTTC.

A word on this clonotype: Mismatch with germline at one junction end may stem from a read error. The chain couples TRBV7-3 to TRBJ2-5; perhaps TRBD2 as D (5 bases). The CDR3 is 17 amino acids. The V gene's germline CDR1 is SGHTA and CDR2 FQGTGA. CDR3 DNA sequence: TGTGCCAGCGGCTTGACCGGAGGCAGCCGATACCAAGAGACCCAGTACTTC. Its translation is CASGLTGGSRYQETQYF. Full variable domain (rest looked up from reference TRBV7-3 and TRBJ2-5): GAGVSQTPSNKVTEKGKYVELRCDPISGHTALYWYRQSLGQGPEFLIYFQGTGAADDSGLPNDRFFAVRPEGSVSTLKIQRTERGDSAVYLCASGLTGGSRYQETQYFGPGTRLLVL.

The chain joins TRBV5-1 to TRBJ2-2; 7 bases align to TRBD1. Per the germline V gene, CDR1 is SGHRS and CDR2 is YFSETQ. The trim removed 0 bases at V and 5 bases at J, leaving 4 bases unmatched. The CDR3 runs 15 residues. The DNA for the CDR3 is TGCGCCAGCAGCTTGGAAACAGGGGCTACCGGGGAGCTGTTTTTT. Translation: CASSLETGATGELFF.

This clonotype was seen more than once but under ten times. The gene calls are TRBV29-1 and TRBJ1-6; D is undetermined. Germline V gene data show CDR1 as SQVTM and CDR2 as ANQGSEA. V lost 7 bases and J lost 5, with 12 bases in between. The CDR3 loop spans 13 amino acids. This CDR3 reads CSASSGNNSPLHF. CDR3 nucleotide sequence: TGCAGCGCTTCCTCAGGCAATAATTCACCCCTCCACTTT. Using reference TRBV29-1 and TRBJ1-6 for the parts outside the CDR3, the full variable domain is SAVISQKPSRDICQRGTSLTIQCQVDSQVTMMFWYRQQPGQSLTLIATANQGSEATYESGFVIDKFPISRPNLTFSTLTVSNMSPEDSSIYLCSASSGNNSPLHFGNGTRLTVT.

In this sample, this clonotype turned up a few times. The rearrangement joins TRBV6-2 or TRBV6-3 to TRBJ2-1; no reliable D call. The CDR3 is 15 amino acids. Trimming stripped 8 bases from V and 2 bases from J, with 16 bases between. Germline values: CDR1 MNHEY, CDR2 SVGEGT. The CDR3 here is CASRLDGSPYNEQFF. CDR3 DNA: TGTGCCAGCCGCTTAGACGGTAGTCCCTACAATGAGCAGTTCTTC.

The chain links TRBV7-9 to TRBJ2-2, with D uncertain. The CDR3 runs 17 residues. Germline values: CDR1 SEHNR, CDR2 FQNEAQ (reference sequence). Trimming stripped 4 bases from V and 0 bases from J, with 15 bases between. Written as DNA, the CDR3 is TGTGCCAGCAGCTCCAACATCGTAACACCGAACACCGGGGAGCTGTTTTTT. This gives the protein CASSSNIVTPNTGELFF.

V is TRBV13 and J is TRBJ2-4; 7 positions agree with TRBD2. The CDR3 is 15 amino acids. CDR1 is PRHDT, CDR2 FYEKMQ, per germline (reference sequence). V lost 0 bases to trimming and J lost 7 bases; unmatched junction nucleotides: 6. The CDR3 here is CASSLGGRATNIQYF. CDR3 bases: TGTGCCAGCAGCTTAGGAGGGAGGGCTACGAACATTCAGTACTTC.

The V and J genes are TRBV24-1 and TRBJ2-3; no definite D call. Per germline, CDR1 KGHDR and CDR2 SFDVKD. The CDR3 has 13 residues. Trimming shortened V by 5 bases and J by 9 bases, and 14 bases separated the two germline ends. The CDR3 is CATSAKGNKTQYF. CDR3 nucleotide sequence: TGTGCCACCAGTGCGAAGGGCAATAAGACGCAGTATTTT.

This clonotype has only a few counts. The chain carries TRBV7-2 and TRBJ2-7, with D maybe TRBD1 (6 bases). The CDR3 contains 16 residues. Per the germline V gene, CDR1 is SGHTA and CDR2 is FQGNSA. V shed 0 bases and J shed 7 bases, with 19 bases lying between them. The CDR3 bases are TGTGCCAGCAGCTTAGCGGGGGCAGGAGGTTACAATGAGCAGTACTTC. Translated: CASSLAGAGGYNEQYF.

CDR3 protein: CASSYNRDTQYF. The CDR3 DNA sequence: TGTGCCAGCAGTTATAACAGGGATACGCAGTATTTT. The chain links TRBV6-2 or TRBV6-3 to TRBJ2-3, with a possible D match to TRBD1 (5 bases). The CDR3 length is 12 residues. Deletions cut 3 bases from V and 6 bases from J, with 7 bases between. Per germline, CDR1 MNHEY and CDR2 SVGEGT.